Following are 25 T cell receptor beta chains from one sample sequenced in a study of OX40 agonist ivuxolimab in advanced cancers. The data were produced by immunoSEQ multiplex PCR, yet TCRdb's version contains in-frame clones alone and is incomplete. This sample carries tens of thousands of clones, roughly 88% of them seen once, and the ten largest clones take less than 3.5%. Sequencing was performed on CD4+ or CD8+ T cells sorted from blood, taken in a trial of the OX40 agonist ivuxolimab. Every receptor here comes from an adult with an advanced solid tumor such as melanoma, head and neck, liver or kidney cancer.

The rearrangement joins TRBV28 to TRBJ2-1, with 7 nucleotides matching TRBD1. The germline gives CDR1 MDHEN, CDR2 SYDVKM. After removal of 5 bases from V and 2 bases from J, the junction contained 6 bases not matched to a gene. The CDR3 has 15 amino acids. The CDR3 DNA reads as TGTGCCAGCAGTCGCACAGGGGCAACCTACAATGAGCAGTTCTTC. Translation gives CASSRTGATYNEQFF.

The chain is built from TRBV5-4 and TRBJ2-5, with 8 bases fitting TRBD2. In germline, CDR1 is SGHNT, CDR2 YYREEE (reference sequence). The junction had 3 bases not matched to a gene; V was cut back by 0 bases and J by 5 bases. The CDR3 totals 14 residues. CDR3 amino acids: CASSLAGGQETQYF. The CDR3 coding sequence is TGTGCCAGCAGCTTGGCGGGGGGGCAGGAGACCCAGTACTTC.

This CDR3 is CASSIGTVQETQYF. In DNA form, the CDR3 reads TGCGCCAGCAGCATCGGGACAGTCCAAGAGACCCAGTACTTC. The gene calls are TRBV5-1 and TRBJ2-5, with 7 nucleotides matching TRBD1. The CDR3 loop spans 14 amino acids. Germline CDR1 and CDR2: SGHRS and YFSETQ. J gave up 1 base and V 4 bases, and 4 bases lay outside the gene matches.

This chain joins TRBV30 and TRBJ1-4, with 7 positions matching TRBD1. Germline lookup yields CDR1 GTSNPN and CDR2 SVGIG (reference sequence). Unmatched junction bases numbered 4, after V lost 4 bases and J lost 5 bases. This CDR3 has 13 amino acids. The CDR3 DNA follows: TGTGCCTGGACAGGGGGGCCCAATGAAAAACTGTTTTTT. Translation: CAWTGGPNEKLFF.

The rearrangement uses TRBV4-1 and TRBJ2-5; tentative D call: TRBD1 (6 bases). Germline loops: CDR1 MGHRA, CDR2 YSYEKL. V gave up 3 bases and J gave up 2 bases, with 10 bases separating them. CDR3 size: 14 residues. CDR3 region: CASSHPGQQETQYF. CDR3 DNA sequence: TGCGCCAGCAGCCACCCCGGACAGCAAGAGACCCAGTACTTC.

The V gene is TRBV5-5, the J gene TRBJ1-4; no reliable D call. Germline-derived CDR1 and CDR2 are SGHKS and YYEKEE (reference sequence). The germline V and J ends were trimmed by 2 bases and 3 bases, with 14 bases remaining between them. The CDR3 extends over 16 amino acids. The CDR3 spells CASSFLSAGPNEKLFF. The CDR3 nucleotides read TGTGCCAGCAGCTTTCTATCGGCCGGGCCTAATGAAAAACTGTTTTTT.

The rearrangement links TRBV11-3 to TRBJ2-2, with D unclear. The CDR3 loop spans 13 amino acids. Germline V gene data show CDR1 as SGHNT and CDR2 as YENEEA. With 7 bases removed from V and 2 bases from J, the gap between germline ends came to 8 bases. CDR3 nucleotide sequence: TGTGCCAGCAAAAACAGCAACACCGGGGAGCTGTTTTTT. Translation: CASKNSNTGELFF.

The V and J genes are TRBV7-6 and TRBJ2-6; maybe TRBD1 (6 bases). Trimming stripped 0 bases from V and 3 bases from J, with 9 bases between. Germline V gives CDR1 SGHVS, CDR2 FNYEAQ. The CDR3 spans 16 residues. The CDR3 DNA reads as TGTGCCAGCAGCTTAGCACAGGGTTTTGGGGCCAACGTCCTGACTTTC. Its translation: CASSLAQGFGANVLTF.

The chain links TRBV27 to TRBJ2-2, with 9 bases lining up with TRBD2. V gave up 5 bases and J gave up 6 bases; unmatched junction bases: 7. The V gene's germline CDR1 is MNHEY and CDR2 SMNVEV (reference sequence). The length of the CDR3 is 15 residues. The chain's CDR3 is CASSPRGGIPGELFF. The CDR3, as DNA: TGTGCCAGCAGTCCGCGGGGGGGTATCCCCGGGGAGCTGTTTTTT.

The genes are TRBV7-2 and TRBJ2-7; 7 bases match TRBD2. V shed 5 bases and J 2 bases; nucleotides not matched to a gene: 9. The CDR3 is 15 residues long. Looked up from germline, CDR1 is SGHTA and CDR2 is FQGNSA. Here the CDR3 reads CASSVSGLAPYEQYF. CDR3 DNA sequence: TGTGCCAGCAGCGTTAGCGGGCTGGCACCCTACGAGCAGTACTTC.

The V and J genes are TRBV5-1 and TRBJ2-6; D not resolved. The germline V gene encodes CDR1 SGHRS and CDR2 YFSETQ. The CDR3 length is 13 residues. Trimming left V 7 bases short and J 0 bases short, with 5 bases between. The CDR3, as DNA: TGCGCCAGCCACAACTCTGGGGCCAACGTCCTGACTTTC. The encoded protein is CASHNSGANVLTF.

This clone has only a few counts. V is TRBV9 and J is TRBJ2-1; 7 bases map to TRBD2. The trim removed 7 bases at V and 7 bases at J, leaving 11 bases unmatched. The CDR3 covers 14 residues. Germline CDR1 and CDR2: SGDLS and YYNGEE. The chain's CDR3 is CASSPAGEGNEQFF. CDR3 nucleotide sequence: TGTGCCAGCTCTCCGGCGGGAGAAGGGAATGAGCAGTTCTTC.

The gene calls are TRBV5-4 and TRBJ2-5; TRBD1 matches 8 bases. Germline CDR1 is SGHNT and CDR2 is YYREEE (reference sequence). This CDR3 has 14 residues. V lost 1 base, J lost 5 bases, and 4 bases stayed unmatched. CDR3 in amino acids: CASSLQGAVETQYF. CDR3 DNA: TGTGCCAGCAGCTTGCAGGGGGCCGTTGAGACCCAGTACTTC.

The chain is built from TRBV27 and TRBJ2-1; 8 nucleotides align to TRBD2. Germline assignment: CDR1 MNHEY and CDR2 SMNVEV (reference sequence). V was pared by 6 bases and J by 8 bases, with 12 bases of the junction left unmatched. The CDR3 is 15 amino acids. The CDR3 coding sequence is TGTGCCAGCAGCCCCGACAGCGGGGGAGGGGATGAGCAGTTCTTC. This codes for CASSPDSGGGDEQFF.

The J gene is TRBJ1-2, the V gene TRBV9; 9 bases are shared with TRBD1. Germline lookup yields CDR1 SGDLS and CDR2 YYNGEE. The CDR3 length is 13 residues. V lost 2 bases and J lost 7; bases outside the gene matches: 3. The CDR3 DNA reads TGTGCCAGCAGCGTGGGACAGGGTGGTGGCTACACCTTC. This sequence encodes CASSVGQGGGYTF.

This clone showed up just a few times. The chain links TRBV30 to TRBJ1-2, with 8 nucleotides matching TRBD1. From germline, CDR1 is GTSNPN and CDR2 SVGIG (reference sequence). The CDR3 contains 12 residues. For the CDR3, the DNA is TGTGTCCGACAGGGGAGAGACTATGGCTACACCTTC. Its protein product is CVRQGRDYGYTF.

This clone was recorded once. The chain joins TRBV4-1 to TRBJ1-4; a weak D match, TRBD1 (5 bases). CDR1 is MGHRA, CDR2 YSYEKL, per germline. V lost 5 bases and J lost 4, with 14 bases in between. CDR3 size: 15 residues. CDR3 in DNA: TGCGCCAGCAGCTTAACACAGGCGTATAATGAAAAACTGTTTTTT. Its translation: CASSLTQAYNEKLFF.

This clone was picked up a small number of times. The CDR3 coding sequence is TGTGCCAGCAGCAAAAAGGGCCCCCGGGGGTATTGTAATTCACCCCTCCACTTT. This codes for CASSKKGPRGYCNSPLHF. The rearrangement uses TRBV21-1 and TRBJ1-6. TRBV21-1 is deemed a pseudogene. The CDR3 contains 18 residues.

This chain uses TRBV27 with TRBJ2-7, with no clear D. V was shortened by 7 bases and J by 4 bases, with 14 bases between the two germline ends. Germline lookup yields CDR1 MNHEY and CDR2 SMNVEV (reference sequence). The CDR3 has 13 residues. CDR3 protein: CASTGPPLYEQYF. The DNA for the CDR3 is TGTGCCAGCACGGGCCCCCCTCTATACGAGCAGTACTTC.

The chain has TRBV9 and TRBJ2-1; TRBD2 matches 8 bases. Trimming cost V 4 bases and J 3 bases; bases outside gene matches: 6. The germline CDR1 and CDR2 sequences are SGDLS and YYNGEE. The length of the CDR3 is 15 residues. CDR3 sequence reads: CASSPRGGGYNEQFF. CDR3 sequence (DNA): TGTGCCAGCAGCCCCCGGGGGGGCGGCTACAATGAGCAGTTCTTC.

The chain couples TRBV19 to TRBJ1-2; D gene ambiguous. Between the trimmed V and J ends, which lost 7 bases and 3 bases, there was a span of 15 bases. The CDR3 covers 14 residues. CDR1 and CDR2 from the germline V gene are LNHDA and SQIVND (reference sequence). This chain's CDR3 is CASTEDGFYYGYTF. DNA of the CDR3: TGTGCCAGTACCGAGGACGGATTTTACTATGGCTACACCTTC.

CDR3 in DNA: TGTGCCAGCAGCCCGGCGGGCGGGGGGTTTTACGAGCAGTACTTC. Amino acids: CASSPAGGGFYEQYF. This rearrangement joins TRBV6-6 to TRBJ2-7; 8 positions match TRBD2. The CDR3 is made up of 15 amino acids. The trim removed 6 bases at V and 4 bases at J, leaving 11 bases unmatched. From germline, CDR1 is MNHNY and CDR2 SVGAGI (reference sequence).

This rearrangement joins TRBV28 to TRBJ1-1; no firm D call. V was shortened by 5 bases and J by 0 bases, with 16 bases between the two germline ends. The CDR3 length is 16 residues. CDR1 is MDHEN, CDR2 SYDVKM, per germline. The chain's CDR3 is CASSLSVSNLNTEAFF. CDR3 DNA sequence: TGTGCCAGCAGTCTGTCAGTCTCAAATTTGAACACTGAAGCTTTCTTT.

This clone was found once. V is TRBV29-1 and J is TRBJ2-3; the match to TRBD2 covers 10 bases. V lost 7 bases and J lost 6; bases outside the gene matches: 7. From germline, CDR1 is SQVTM and CDR2 ANQGSEA. The CDR3 sequence is 13 residues long. CDR3 in DNA: TGCAGCGACAGCGGGAGGGGTTTGGATACGCAGTATTTT. Protein product: CSDSGRGLDTQYF.

The chain recombines TRBV28 with TRBJ1-4; 7 bases agree with TRBD1. The J segment lost 5 bases and the V segment lost 5 bases, leaving 8 bases of the junction unmatched. Germline V lookup: CDR1 MDHEN, CDR2 SYDVKM. This CDR3 has 15 amino acids. The CDR3 nucleotides read TGTGCCAGCAGTACGCGACAGGGCCTAAATGAAAAACTGTTTTTT. Amino acid sequence: CASSTRQGLNEKLFF.